This T cell receptor beta chain was profiled in a study of identical twins. Findings of the study overall: Part of the zero-insertion signal could reflect confounding by invariant MAIT and iNKT cells. Out-of-frame TCR alpha sharing observed in monozygotic twins exceeded model estimates.

Template switching supplied a universal primer site; unique molecular identifiers were carried on the cDNA. In TCRdb, the 5' RACE reads were re-called with MiXCR into one record per CDR3 protein. The table records under 350,000 distinct CDR3 sequences, less than 9.5% of them present only once. CDR3 length: 13 residues. Germline lookup yields CDR1 SNHLY and CDR2 FYNNEI. V was cut by 4 bases and J by 6 bases, with 13 bases left in between. Of note for this clonotype: Its antigen is unidentified.

Another study also made use of these data, one on yellow fever vaccine responses in identical twins. From that study: Reportedly, twins showed a vaccine T cell response that looked partly convergent and partly personalized.

The sample comprised CD8+ T cells sorted from blood. J is TRBJ2-7 and V is TRBV2; D call uncertain. This receptor was identified in a woman between 18 and 30 years old in good health. CDR3 nucleotide sequence: TGTGCCAGCAGTGGCAACTTCTGGGGCGAGCAGTACTTC. Translating gives CASSGNFWGEQYF.